This T cell receptor beta chain was retrieved from a study of cytomegalovirus exposure and HLA in healthy donors. Study findings and constraints: Analysis was carried out at a later point, and it linked a missense DCLRE1C variant to TCR beta V- and J-gene trimming.

This cohort consisted of healthy bone marrow donors. The V gene lost 8 bases and the J gene lost 2 bases, with 9 bases spanning the gap. CDR1 and CDR2 (germline): SQVTM, ANQGSEA. The CDR3 length is 11 residues. With 60 Vbeta and 13 Jbeta primers, the PCR was carried out. Sequencing was performed with immunoSEQ multiplex PCR; in TCRdb, only in-frame clones are kept and a portion is missing. The profile shows a few hundred thousand clones, approximately 80% of them singletons. Concerning this clone: The antigen is unknown.

The source material was PBMCs. This sequence joins TRBV29-1 and TRBJ1-2; possible D gene TRBD1, 6 bases. The source is a girl aged 5-17 years in good health and CMV-seronegative. The CDR3 reads CSSQGNYGYTF. CDR3 nucleotides: TGCAGCTCCCAGGGGAACTATGGCTACACCTTC.